These 24 T cell receptor beta chains were sequenced from one sample in a study of CD8 T cells in ankylosing spondylitis. TCRdb recomputed calls from the 5' RACE reads with MiXCR, one row per CDR3 protein. The sample contains some 240,000 distinct CDR3 sequences, 18% of which appear only once. The sample comprised blood, either unsorted or a sorted T cell fraction (not recorded which). These receptors originate from a male donor with ankylosing spondylitis or in good health (not recorded which).

This clonotype was counted a few times. The chain uses TRBV13 and TRBJ1-5; D might be TRBD1 (5 bases). The CDR3 is 15 residues long. V shed 4 bases and J shed 7 bases, with 17 bases lying between them. The germline CDR1 and CDR2 sequences are PRHDT and FYEKMQ (reference sequence). Here the CDR3 reads CASSSGRGGYQPQHF. The CDR3 DNA reads TGTGCCAGCAGCTCCGGTAGGGGTGGATACCAGCCCCAGCATTTT.

This clonotype was detected only a few times. The chain links TRBV9 to TRBJ2-2; D gene ambiguous. V gave up 0 bases and J gave up 4 bases, with 4 bases separating them. Per germline, CDR1 SGDLS and CDR2 YYNGEE. The CDR3 extends over 13 amino acids. The CDR3 sequence is CASSVGSTGELFF. CDR3 DNA: TGTGCCAGCAGCGTAGGGAGCACCGGGGAGCTGTTTTTT.

This clonotype was detected only a few times. The chain has TRBV5-6 and TRBJ1-1; weak D call: TRBD1 (5 bases). CDR1 is SGHDT and CDR2 is YYEEEE in the germline V gene. Between the trimmed V and J ends, which lost 4 bases and 2 bases, there was a span of 9 bases. This CDR3 contains 13 residues. The DNA for the CDR3 is TGTGCCAGCAGCCAGCAGGGTAACACTGAAGCTTTCTTT. The encoded protein is CASSQQGNTEAFF.

This clonotype turned up a few times. This chain joins TRBV19 and TRBJ2-1, with D tentatively TRBD2 (5 bases). The CDR3 totals 14 residues. The germline gives CDR1 LNHDA, CDR2 SQIVND (reference sequence). V lost 3 bases and J lost 3, with 9 bases in between. The CDR3 DNA is TGTGCCAGTAGTATGCCCGGGGTCTACAATGAGCAGTTCTTC. Translation: CASSMPGVYNEQFF.

In this sample, this clonotype turned up many times. This chain joins TRBV4-2 and TRBJ1-1, with D possibly TRBD1 on 5 matching bases. V shed 0 bases and J shed 1 base, with 12 bases lying between them. The CDR3 loop spans 16 amino acids. Looked up from germline, CDR1 is LGHNA and CDR2 is YNFKEQ. The CDR3 spells CASSQEGYGANTEAFF. Here the CDR3 DNA reads TGTGCCAGCAGCCAAGAAGGATACGGGGCGAACACTGAAGCTTTCTTT.

This clonotype was counted only a few times. The chain joins TRBV28 to TRBJ1-1, with a weak D call TRBD1 (5 bases). Per the germline V gene, CDR1 is MDHEN and CDR2 is SYDVKM. CDR3 length: 10 amino acids. Trimming removed 10 bases from V and 11 bases from J, with 14 bases in between. CDR3 sequence (DNA): TGTGCCACCCGGGGCTTACGGGCTTTCTTT. Its protein is CATRGLRAFF.

The chain employs TRBV6-1 and TRBJ2-3, with TRBD2 as a possible D gene (6 bases). With 6 bases removed from V and 7 bases from J, the gap between germline ends came to 20 bases. Germline V lookup: CDR1 MNHNS, CDR2 SASEGT. The CDR3 contains 15 residues. The CDR3 coding sequence is TGTGCCAGCAGCCTTGGGGGGAGCGATATGAATACGCAGTATTTT. Translating it yields CASSLGGSDMNTQYF.

The CDR3 nucleotides read TGCAGTGCCCTGGGGGCGGCGGACTATGGCTACACCTTC. Translation: CSALGAADYGYTF. The chain carries TRBV29-1 and TRBJ1-2, with D possibly being TRBD1 (6 bases). Looked up from germline, CDR1 is SQVTM and CDR2 is ANQGSEA. The length of the CDR3 is 13 residues.

This clonotype was detected only a few times. The chain links TRBV4-2 to TRBJ2-7, with 7 bases that match TRBD1. CDR3 size: 18 residues. Germline CDR1 and CDR2: LGHNA and YNFKEQ. Unmatched junction bases numbered 15, after V lost 4 bases and J lost 0 bases. The CDR3 loop reads CASSPTPGQTLFSYEQYF. The CDR3 bases are TGTGCCAGCAGCCCCACCCCGGGACAGACCCTTTTCTCCTACGAGCAGTACTTC.

This rearrangement joins TRBV29-1 to TRBJ2-3; D is unclear. CDR1 and CDR2 (germline): SQVTM, ANQGSEA. V shed 4 bases and J shed 3 bases, with 11 bases lying between them. This CDR3 has 13 amino acids. CDR3 in DNA: TGCAGCGTTGTTCGGGTTGGAACAGATACGCAGTATTTT. Its protein product is CSVVRVGTDTQYF.

The gene calls are TRBV5-6 and TRBJ2-5, with 11 bases aligning to TRBD2. The length of the CDR3 is 17 residues. Germline trimming cut 3 bases from V and 2 bases from J; bases unmatched to any gene: 9. From germline, CDR1 is SGHDT and CDR2 YYEEEE. CDR3 region: CASSWRLAGLGQETQYF. CDR3 nucleotide sequence: TGTGCCAGCAGCTGGAGACTAGCGGGACTGGGGCAAGAGACCCAGTACTTC. The whole variable domain, remainder taken from reference TRBV5-6 and TRBJ2-5, is DAGVTQSPTHLIKTRGQQVTLRCSPKSGHDTVSWYQQALGQGPQFIFQYYEEEERQRGNFPDRFSGHQFPNYSSELNVNALLLGDSALYLCASSWRLAGLGQETQYFGPGTRLLVL.

Only a few counts were recorded for this clonotype. This rearrangement joins TRBV6-1 to TRBJ2-1; TRBD2 agrees at 9 bases. J lost 4 bases, V lost 1 base, and 5 bases had no gene match. CDR1 is MNHNS, CDR2 SASEGT, per germline. This CDR3 comprises 16 residues. The CDR3 spells CASSEGVLAGYNEQFF. CDR3 bases: TGTGCCAGCAGTGAAGGGGTTCTAGCGGGGTACAATGAGCAGTTCTTC.

The chain employs TRBV5-1 and TRBJ1-1; D perhaps matches TRBD1 (6 bases). Trimming took off 3 bases at V and 8 bases at J, with 14 bases between the two ends. Per the germline V gene, CDR1 is SGHRS and CDR2 is YFSETQ. This CDR3 has 13 residues. The CDR3: CASSWTGTREAFF. CDR3 coding DNA: TGCGCCAGCAGCTGGACCGGGACAAGGGAAGCTTTCTTT.

This clonotype was recorded a few times. This chain uses TRBV7-9 with TRBJ2-7; TRBD1 or TRBD2 may be the D gene (5 bases each). The CDR3 runs to 11 residues. Germline V CDR1 and CDR2: SEHNR, FQNEAQ (reference sequence). The germline V and J ends were trimmed by 5 bases and 6 bases, with 8 bases remaining between them. The CDR3 loop reads CASSRGVEQYF. The CDR3 DNA follows: TGTGCCAGCAGCCGAGGGGTCGAGCAGTACTTC.

In this sample, this clonotype turned up a few times. This chain uses TRBV5-1 with TRBJ2-7; D might be TRBD1 (6 bases). The CDR3 sequence is 18 residues long. V was trimmed by 3 bases and J by 4 bases, leaving 26 bases between them. Germline V CDR1 and CDR2: SGHRS, YFSETQ. CDR3 residues: CASSSGLGPGAYHYEQYF. DNA of the CDR3: TGCGCCAGCAGCTCTGGGCTGGGGCCAGGGGCATACCATTACGAGCAGTACTTC. Based on the CDR3 plus reference TRBV5-1 and TRBJ2-7, the full variable domain is KAGVTQTPRYLIKTRGQQVTLSCSPISGHRSVSWYQQTPGQGLQFLFEYFSETQRNKGNFPGRFSGRQFSNSRSEMNVSTLELGDSALYLCASSSGLGPGAYHYEQYFGPGTRLTVT.

This clonotype was observed a few times. The chain is built from TRBV4-1 and TRBJ2-5; D not certain. The CDR3 contains 16 residues. V was cut by 3 bases and J by 5 bases, with 19 bases left in between. From germline, CDR1 is MGHRA and CDR2 YSYEKL. Here the CDR3 reads CASSHVHDPPLETQYF. DNA for the CDR3: TGCGCCAGCAGCCACGTACACGACCCCCCGCTTGAGACCCAGTACTTC.

V usage is TRBV7-2 and J usage is TRBJ1-5; D is ambiguous. The CDR3 is 15 residues long. Deletions cut 1 base from V and 9 bases from J, with 16 bases between. Germline V gives CDR1 SGHTA, CDR2 FQGNSA. This chain's CDR3 is CASSLVGAGVGPQHF. In DNA form, the CDR3 reads TGTGCCAGCAGCTTAGTGGGTGCTGGGGTGGGGCCCCAGCATTTT.

The chain is built from TRBV29-1 and TRBJ2-1; D is possibly TRBD2 (6 bases). The germline gives CDR1 SQVTM, CDR2 ANQGSEA. CDR3 length equals 15 residues. V was clipped by 4 bases and J by 0 bases, with 13 bases between them. CDR3 in DNA: TGCAGCGTTGGGCGGGACGGTAGCTCCTACAATGAGCAGTTCTTC. It translates to CSVGRDGSSYNEQFF.

This clonotype came up a few times. The chain links TRBV12-3 or TRBV12-4 to TRBJ2-4; D call uncertain. The CDR3 has 13 amino acids. V lost 5 bases to trimming and J lost 3 bases, with 8 bases between them. DNA of the CDR3: TGTGCCAGCAGTAGGGCAGGCAAAAACATTCAGTACTTC. This sequence encodes CASSRAGKNIQYF.

This clonotype was observed many times. V usage is TRBV11-2 and J usage is TRBJ2-7; the D gene could be TRBD1 or TRBD2 (6 bases each). The V gene's germline CDR1 is SGHAT and CDR2 FQNNGV. V lost 0 bases and J lost 7, with 13 bases in between. This CDR3 is built from 14 residues. The CDR3 DNA follows: TGTGCCAGCAGCTTAGATCCGGGGGCGCGAGAGCAGTACTTC. This codes for CASSLDPGAREQYF. Full variable domain (rest looked up from reference TRBV11-2 and TRBJ2-7): EAGVAQSPRYKIIEKRQSVAFWCNPISGHATLYWYQQILGQGPKLLIQFQNNGVVDDSQLPKDRFSAERLKGVDSTLKIQPAKLEDSAVYLCASSLDPGAREQYFGPGTRLTVT.

The chain couples TRBV6-5 to TRBJ2-5; the D gene is possibly TRBD2 (6 bases). V was cut by 7 bases and J by 13 bases, with 16 bases left in between. This CDR3 comprises 11 residues. Germline V lookup: CDR1 MNHEY, CDR2 SVGAGI. The CDR3: CASMGGGPGYF. The CDR3 nucleotides are TGTGCCAGCATGGGGGGAGGCCCGGGGTACTTC.

This clonotype was found a few times. The chain combines TRBV29-1 with TRBJ2-7; tentative D call: TRBD2 (6 bases). Between the trimmed V and J ends, which lost 0 bases and 7 bases, there was a span of 10 bases. This CDR3 spans 12 amino acids. The V gene's germline CDR1 is SQVTM and CDR2 ANQGSEA. CDR3 bases: TGCAGCGTTGAAGATCATCGGGAGGAGCAGTACTTC. It yields the protein CSVEDHREEQYF.

There are a few counts of this clonotype. V is TRBV3-1 and J is TRBJ2-7, with 10 bases that match TRBD2. Germline V gene data show CDR1 as LGHDT and CDR2 as YNNKEL (reference sequence). J lost 7 bases, V lost 5 bases, and 8 bases had no gene match. The CDR3 contains 14 residues. For the CDR3, the DNA is TGTGCCAGCAGCTCTAGCGGGAGAGGTCGGGAGCAGTACTTC. Protein: CASSSSGRGREQYF.

The chain couples TRBV7-3 to TRBJ2-1; D might be TRBD2 (6 bases). Trimming stripped 5 bases from V and 6 bases from J, with 14 bases between. The CDR3 is 14 residues long. Germline V gives CDR1 SGHTA, CDR2 FQGTGA. The CDR3 sequence is CASSPTTSFNEQFF. As DNA, the CDR3 is TGTGCCAGCAGCCCCACGACTAGTTTCAATGAGCAGTTCTTC.